This T cell receptor beta chain was sequenced during a study of blood T cell repertoires in COVID-19. Across the study: Sources were T cells, B-cell-depleted T cells, or PBMCs; the material itself was cDNA or gDNA.

Under the authors' procedure: Reference gene primer amplification gave nucleated cell count estimates. This table comes from immunoSEQ multiplex PCR, and its TCRdb copy is limited to in-frame clones, with some not included. The V and J calls and clone size are taken from that table; D and trimming were inferred from the DNA. The sample holds 90,000 to 100,000 clones, about 80% seen once. The sample holds one count of this clone. This CDR3 is built from 11 residues. Germline assignment: CDR1 DFQATT and CDR2 SNEGSKA (reference sequence). This TCR was sampled from a man aged 70-80 years with acute or convalescent COVID-19. The V gene is TRBV20-1, the J gene TRBJ1-2; D is unresolved. The specimen sequenced was peripheral blood. CDR3: CTPRDTYGYTF. The CDR3 coding sequence is TGCACCCCGAGAGATACCTATGGCTACACCTTC.